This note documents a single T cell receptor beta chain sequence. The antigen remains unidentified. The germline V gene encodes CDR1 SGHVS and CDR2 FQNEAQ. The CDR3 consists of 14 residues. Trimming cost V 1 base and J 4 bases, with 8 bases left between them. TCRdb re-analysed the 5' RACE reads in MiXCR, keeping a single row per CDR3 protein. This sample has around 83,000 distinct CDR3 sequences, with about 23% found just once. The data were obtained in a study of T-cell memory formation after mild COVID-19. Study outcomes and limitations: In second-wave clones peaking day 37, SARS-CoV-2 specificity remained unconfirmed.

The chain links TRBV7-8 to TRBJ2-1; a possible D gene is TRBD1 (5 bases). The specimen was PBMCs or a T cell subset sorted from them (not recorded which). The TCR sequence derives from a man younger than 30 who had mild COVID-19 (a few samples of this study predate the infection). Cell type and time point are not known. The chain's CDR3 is CASSLGQFYNEQFF. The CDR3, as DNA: TGTGCCAGCAGCTTAGGACAGTTTTACAATGAGCAGTTCTTC.